Presented here are 14 T cell receptor beta chains from one specimen sequenced in a study of T cell repertoires in cytomegalovirus infection. TCRdb redid the calling of the reads with MiXCR, one entry per CDR3 protein. The data contain some 200,000 distinct CDR3 sequences, approximately 9.7% of them seen just once; the ten biggest clones take up about 5%. Specimen: PBMCs. These receptors all stem from a human donor in good health (CMV status not recorded). Some clones in this sample may be carry-over from other donors' samples.

This clonotype was observed a handful of times. V gene TRBV28 combines with J gene TRBJ1-4; D gene unclear. The V end was cut by 5 bases, the J end by 7 bases, with 23 bases between. The CDR3 contains 17 residues. Per the germline V gene, CDR1 is MDHEN and CDR2 is SYDVKM. This CDR3 reads CASSPAEGLESREKLFF. The CDR3 region has the DNA TGTGCCAGCAGTCCGGCGGAGGGCTTGGAGTCTCGTGAAAAACTGTTTTTT.

This clonotype has a handful of counts. This sequence joins TRBV19 and TRBJ2-7; D perhaps matches TRBD2 (5 bases). V was cut by 6 bases and J by 0 bases, with 9 bases left in between. This CDR3 has 13 amino acids. Per germline, CDR1 LNHDA and CDR2 SQIVND (reference sequence). The CDR3 DNA follows: TGTGCCAGTAGGCCAGCGGTCTCCTACGAGCAGTACTTC. This gives the protein CASRPAVSYEQYF.

Points on this clonotype: In this CDR3 the conserved last residue, phenylalanine or tryptophan, is missing, so a read error is likely. The gene calls are TRBV28 and TRBJ2-1, with TRBD2 matching over 13 bases. Germline V lookup: CDR1 MDHEN, CDR2 SYDVKM. V dropped 10 bases and J dropped 5; count of bases not matched to a gene: 5. The CDR3 sequence is 14 residues long. The CDR3 DNA sequence: TGTGCCACAAAAGGGACTAGCGGGAACAATGAGCAGTTCTTG. Its translation is CATKGTSGNNEQFL.

Note on this clonotype: Sequence at one end of the junction differs from germline and may be a read error. The chain recombines TRBV19 with TRBJ1-1; the D gene is possibly TRBD1 (6 bases). This CDR3 has 13 residues. Germline V gene lookup returns CDR1 LNHDA and CDR2 SQIVND (reference sequence). This CDR3 is CASSIQGNTEAFF. The CDR3 bases are TGTGCCAGCAGTATACAGGGGAACACTGAAGCTTTCTTT.

This clonotype was observed many times. This rearrangement joins TRBV7-2 to TRBJ2-3; 8 positions match TRBD2. CDR1 and CDR2 from the germline V gene are SGHTA and FQGNSA. This CDR3 is 13 amino acids long. After removal of 3 bases from V and 5 bases from J, the junction contained 1 base not matched to a gene. The CDR3 reads CASSFGTRDTQYF. In DNA, the CDR3 is TGTGCCAGCAGCTTCGGGACTAGAGATACGCAGTATTTT.

CDR3 coding DNA: TGTGCCAGCAGCCAAGACGCAGAACGGAGTTCACCCCTCCACTTT. It translates to CASSQDAERSSPLHF. The genes are TRBV7-3 and TRBJ1-6; no reliable D call. Germline loops: CDR1 SGHTA, CDR2 FQGTGA. This CDR3 comprises 15 residues. The V and J ends lost 5 bases and 9 bases respectively, with 17 bases between them.

In its sample, this clonotype was seen many times. This chain joins TRBV7-2 and TRBJ2-1; 11 bases are shared with TRBD2. CDR3 length equals 15 residues. The germline CDR1 and CDR2 sequences are SGHTA and FQGNSA. With V trimmed by 4 bases and J by 7 bases, 6 bases remained unmatched. The DNA of the CDR3 is TGTGCCAGCAGCTCGTGGCTAGCGGGAGGTAATGAGCAGTTCTTC. As protein: CASSSWLAGGNEQFF.

This clonotype was seen many times. The rearrangement uses TRBV6-2 or TRBV6-3 and TRBJ2-1; D is uncertain. The V and J ends lost 8 bases and 5 bases respectively, with 7 bases between them. Germline V gene data show CDR1 as MNHEY and CDR2 as SVGEGT. This CDR3 has 11 amino acids. The CDR3 here is CASAQNNEQFF. The CDR3 DNA is TGTGCCAGCGCCCAAAACAATGAGCAGTTCTTC.

This clonotype was observed a handful of times. The chain employs TRBV5-4 and TRBJ1-1; 9 positions match TRBD1. CDR3 length: 18 residues. Germline V gene sequence: CDR1 SGHNT, CDR2 YYREEE (reference sequence). V trimming: 4 bases; J trimming: 1 base; junction bases outside the gene matches: 14. The CDR3 coding sequence is TGTGCCAGCAGCGGGCTCGGGGGACAGGGTGCGAAGAACACTGAAGCTTTCTTT. Translating gives CASSGLGGQGAKNTEAFF.

The chain is built from TRBV29-1 and TRBJ2-1; D perhaps matches TRBD2 (6 bases). V was shortened by 8 bases and J by 8 bases, with 19 bases between the two germline ends. There are 13 residues in the CDR3. The germline V gene has CDR1 SQVTM and CDR2 ANQGSEA. CDR3: CSFNPGSSDEQFF. The CDR3 nucleotides are TGCAGCTTCAATCCCGGTTCTAGCGATGAGCAGTTCTTC.

In its sample, this clonotype was seen a few times. V and J are TRBV7-9 and TRBJ1-6; 7 bases match TRBD1. V lost 5 bases and J lost 6; bases outside the gene matches: 4. Per the germline V gene, CDR1 is SEHNR and CDR2 is FQNEAQ (reference sequence). The CDR3 loop spans 14 amino acids. The DNA for the CDR3 is TGTGCCAGCAGCCAGACAGGGTTTAATTCACCCCTCCACTTT. Residues: CASSQTGFNSPLHF.

This clonotype was detected a few times. The V and J genes are TRBV11-2 and TRBJ2-1; TRBD2 matches at 8 bases. The CDR3 runs to 19 residues. The V and J ends lost 1 base and 3 bases, in that order; junction bases with no gene match: 14. Germline CDR1 and CDR2: SGHAT and FQNNGV. Here the CDR3 DNA reads TGTGCCAGCAGCTTAGCATCCAGCGGGGGAGCACAACTCTACAATGAGCAGTTCTTC. It translates to CASSLASSGGAQLYNEQFF.

This clonotype appeared many times. The gene calls are TRBV7-8 and TRBJ2-7; 9 nucleotides match TRBD1. The V gene end was trimmed by 1 base and the J gene end by 4 bases; junction bases not matched to a gene: 2. CDR3 size: 14 residues. Germline CDR1 is SGHVS and CDR2 is FQNEAQ. The CDR3 loop reads CASSLGGTGYEQYF. Here the CDR3 DNA reads TGTGCCAGCAGCTTAGGAGGGACAGGGTACGAGCAGTACTTC.

At least ten counts were recorded for this clonotype. V usage is TRBV19 and J usage is TRBJ1-5; D unclear. V lost 0 bases, J lost 2 bases, and 8 bases lay in between. The CDR3 has 15 residues. CDR1 LNHDA and CDR2 SQIVND come from the germline V gene (reference sequence). CDR3 amino acids: CASSIDEGGNQPQHF. The DNA of the CDR3 is TGTGCCAGTAGTATAGATGAGGGTGGCAATCAGCCCCAGCATTTT.